The 26 T cell receptor beta chains presented below share a single source sample, sequenced in a study of T cells in Graves' hyperthyroidism and ophthalmopathy. There were TCR beta CDR3 regions amplified from RNA transcripts. Initially, a first-round RT-PCR of the TCR CDR3 employed the HTBI primer set. TCRdb reanalysed the multiplex PCR reads using MiXCR and keeps one entry per CDR3 protein. The table has around 380,000 distinct CDR3 sequences, approximately 12% seen once. Sequenced input: blood. Source of these receptors: a man aged 25 to 40 with Graves' hyperthyroidism that later progressed to Graves' ophthalmopathy.

This clonotype was detected ten times or more. A junction boundary mismatches the germline segment, possibly from a read error. The rearrangement uses TRBV6-1 and TRBJ1-1; D gene unclear. In germline, CDR1 is MNHNS, CDR2 SASEGT. CDR3 size: 14 residues. The DNA for the CDR3 is TGTGCCAGCAGTGACTTGGGGTCCAACAGTGAAGCTTTCTTT. Translated: CASSDLGSNSEAFF.

This clonotype has a count of ten or more. The CDR3 DNA follows: TGTGCCAGCTCAATAACAGGAGCCTACGAGCAGTACTTC. It specifies CASSITGAYEQYF. V is TRBV12-3 or TRBV12-4 and J is TRBJ2-7; TRBD1 might be the D (5 bases). This CDR3 is built from 13 residues. Trimming pared 8 bases from V and 2 bases from J, leaving 13 bases between.

This chain joins TRBV28 and TRBJ2-7; 10 nucleotides align to TRBD2. From germline, CDR1 is MDHEN and CDR2 SYDVKM. The CDR3 extends over 14 amino acids. Germline trimming cut 4 bases from V and 3 bases from J; bases unmatched to any gene: 3. CDR3 sequence (DNA): TGTGCCAGCAGTTCCGCTAGCGGGAGCTACGAGCAGTACTTC. Amino acids: CASSSASGSYEQYF.

This clonotype appeared many times. This chain links TRBV27 with TRBJ2-2; 9 bases line up with TRBD2. Germline CDR1 reads MNHEY; CDR2 reads SMNVEV (reference sequence). V lost 2 bases to trimming and J lost 6 bases; unmatched junction nucleotides: 13. The CDR3 extends over 18 amino acids. CDR3: CASSLEPPGLAVPGELFF. For the CDR3, the DNA is TGTGCCAGCAGTTTAGAGCCTCCGGGACTAGCTGTTCCCGGGGAGCTGTTTTTT.

This clonotype has more than one count but fewer than ten. J is TRBJ1-6 and V is TRBV7-6; D is ambiguous. The CDR3 totals 16 residues. CDR1 SGHVS and CDR2 FNYEAQ come from the germline V gene. V lost 5 bases to trimming and J lost 10 bases, with 21 bases between them. The CDR3 DNA sequence: TGTGCCAGCAGCGTAGACTCCGGGCCTCCGGGATCACCCCTCCACTTT. Translating gives CASSVDSGPPGSPLHF. Combining the CDR3 with reference TRBV7-6 and TRBJ1-6 gives the whole variable domain GAGVSQSPRYKVTKRGQDVALRCDPISGHVSLYWYRQALGQGPEFLTYFNYEAQQDKSGLPNDRFSAERPEGSISTLTIQRTEQRDSAMYRCASSVDSGPPGSPLHFGNGTRLTVT.

This clonotype was recorded a few times. This sequence joins TRBV28 and TRBJ2-2; a possible D gene is TRBD2 (5 bases). CDR3 length: 16 amino acids. V shed 2 bases and J shed 2 bases, with 12 bases lying between them. The germline V gene encodes CDR1 MDHEN and CDR2 SYDVKM. The CDR3 DNA reads as TGTGCCAGCAGTTTACCCTCGGAGGTAAACACCGGGGAGCTGTTTTTT. This translates into CASSLPSEVNTGELFF. The variable domain in full, completed from reference TRBV28 and TRBJ2-2, reads DVKVTQSSRYLVKRTGEKVFLECVQDMDHENMFWYRQDPGLGLRLIYFSYDVKMKEKGDIPEGYSVSREKKERFSLILESASTNQTSMYLCASSLPSEVNTGELFFGEGSRLTVL.

At least ten counts were recorded for this clonotype. The gene calls are TRBV3-1 and TRBJ2-5; no reliable D call. V was trimmed by 1 base and J by 5 bases, leaving 11 bases between them. Germline CDR1 and CDR2: LGHDT and YNNKEL (reference sequence). CDR3 size: 14 residues. The CDR3 spells CASSQVLGRETQYF. CDR3 bases: TGTGCCAGCAGCCAAGTGCTAGGGCGGGAGACCCAGTACTTC.

This clonotype was counted ten times or more. This sequence joins TRBV10-3 and TRBJ1-3; 10 nucleotides match TRBD1. Trimming took 10 bases from V and 0 from J; bases not matched to a gene: 6. The CDR3 has 15 residues. The germline V gene has CDR1 ENHRY and CDR2 SYGVKD. CDR3 coding DNA: TGTGCCACGGACAGGGGGTCGAGCTCTGGAAACACCATATATTTT. It translates to CATDRGSSSGNTIYF.

V is TRBV9 and J is TRBJ2-1; D ambiguous. Trimming removed 0 bases at V and 0 bases at J, with 13 bases between. The CDR3 consists of 17 residues. CDR1 and CDR2 from the germline V gene are SGDLS and YYNGEE. The chain's CDR3 is CASSVVSGVPSYNEQFF. DNA of the CDR3: TGTGCCAGCAGCGTAGTGTCGGGCGTACCCTCCTACAATGAGCAGTTCTTC.

The table lists this clonotype with many counts. The gene calls are TRBV5-6 and TRBJ1-5; TRBD1 might be the D (5 bases). V dropped 0 bases and J dropped 1 base, with 8 bases sitting between them. This CDR3 has 15 residues. The germline CDR1 and CDR2 sequences are SGHDT and YYEEEE. CDR3 protein: CASSLGGISNQPQHF. The CDR3 DNA follows: TGTGCCAGCAGCTTGGGGGGGATAAGCAATCAGCCCCAGCATTTT.

This clonotype was counted ten times or more. The chain links TRBV7-9 to TRBJ2-7, with D possibly TRBD1 on 6 matching bases. V gave up 5 bases and J gave up 0 bases, with 8 bases separating them. CDR3 length equals 13 residues. The germline V gene has CDR1 SEHNR and CDR2 FQNEAQ (reference sequence). The CDR3 bases are TGTGCCAGCAGCAGGACAGCCTCCTACGAGCAGTACTTC. Its protein is CASSRTASYEQYF.

This clonotype has at least ten counts. The chain carries TRBV18 and TRBJ1-1; possible D gene TRBD1, 5 bases. The V and J ends lost 2 bases and 2 bases respectively, with 9 bases between them. CDR1 is KGHSH, CDR2 LQKENI, per germline. The length of the CDR3 is 14 residues. CDR3 in DNA: TGTGCCAGCTCACCAAGGGACGAAAACACTGAAGCTTTCTTT. Its protein product is CASSPRDENTEAFF.

This clonotype has a handful of counts. This sequence joins TRBV14 and TRBJ1-1, with D possibly matching TRBD1 (5 bases). Germline CDR1 is SGHDN and CDR2 is FVKESK. V was trimmed by 4 bases and J by 4 bases, leaving 13 bases between them. The CDR3 contains 14 residues. As DNA, the CDR3 is TGTGCCAGCAGCCTATTGGGACTGTTCACTGAAGCTTTCTTT. As protein: CASSLLGLFTEAFF.

This clonotype was detected only a few times. V gene TRBV3-1 combines with J gene TRBJ2-7, with 7 bases that match TRBD2. Trimming cost V 4 bases and J 0 bases; bases outside gene matches: 6. Germline lookup yields CDR1 LGHDT and CDR2 YNNKEL (reference sequence). The CDR3 is made up of 15 amino acids. The CDR3, as DNA: TGTGCCAGCAGCCCTTCTGGCGGGGGCTCCTACGAGCAGTACTTC. This codes for CASSPSGGGSYEQYF.

Many counts were recorded for this clonotype. This chain joins TRBV7-2 and TRBJ2-3; D might be TRBD1 (6 bases). The CDR3 has 18 residues. V was cut by 0 bases and J by 3 bases, with 19 bases left in between. CDR1 is SGHTA and CDR2 is FQGNSA in the germline V gene. CDR3 residues: CASSLAPTGKRETDTQYF. The DNA for the CDR3 is TGTGCCAGCAGCTTAGCTCCAACAGGGAAAAGGGAGACAGATACGCAGTATTTT.

Comments on this clonotype: This may be a read error: a much more frequent sequence differs by one nucleotide. The chain combines TRBV6-1 with TRBJ2-5; TRBD2 might be the D (6 bases). The germline gives CDR1 MNHNS, CDR2 SASEGT. Trimming removed 11 bases at V and 4 bases at J, with 14 bases between. The CDR3 sequence is 12 residues long. The CDR3 reads CACTRGIETQYF. For the CDR3, the DNA is TGTGCCTGCACCCGGGGGATAGAGACCCAGTACTTC.

There are a few counts of this clonotype. The CDR3 nucleotides are TGTGCCAGCAGCGAACAGGGCCACATTAATCCTAACTATGGCTACACCTTC. It codes for CASSEQGHINPNYGYTF. The V call is TRBV9, the J call TRBJ1-2, with a tentative D call TRBD1 (6 bases). The CDR3 runs 17 residues. Germline lookup yields CDR1 SGDLS and CDR2 YYNGEE. V dropped 3 bases and J dropped 0 bases, with 18 bases sitting between them.

This clonotype appeared many times. J is TRBJ1-4 and V is TRBV2; no clear D gene. This CDR3 has 14 residues. Trimming left V 4 bases short and J 4 bases short, with 10 bases between. Per the germline V gene, CDR1 is SNHLY and CDR2 is FYNNEI. The CDR3 sequence is CASSVGRVNEKLFF. Here the CDR3 DNA reads TGTGCCAGCAGTGTGGGAAGGGTTAATGAAAAACTGTTTTTT.

This clonotype was seen repeatedly, ten times or more. The chain joins TRBV11-2 to TRBJ2-5, with 12 bases matching TRBD2. Trimming removed 5 bases from V and 5 bases from J; junction bases left unmatched: 9. This CDR3 is 16 amino acids long. CDR1 and CDR2 (germline): SGHAT, FQNNGV. CDR3 DNA: TGTGCCAGCAGCCCTTGGACTAGCGGGACTCCGGAGACCCAGTACTTC. This gives the protein CASSPWTSGTPETQYF. Variable domain in full (rest from reference TRBV11-2 and TRBJ2-5): EAGVAQSPRYKIIEKRQSVAFWCNPISGHATLYWYQQILGQGPKLLIQFQNNGVVDDSQLPKDRFSAERLKGVDSTLKIQPAKLEDSAVYLCASSPWTSGTPETQYFGPGTRLLVL.

A note on this clonotype: A much more abundant neighbour one base away suggests this may be a read error. The chain joins TRBV6-1 to TRBJ1-4; D possibly corresponds to TRBD1 (6 bases). Trimming shortened V by 0 bases and J by 4 bases, and 9 bases separated the two germline ends. The germline CDR1 and CDR2 sequences are MNHNS and SASEGT. The CDR3 extends over 15 amino acids. This CDR3 is CASSEAEGGNEKLFF. CDR3 sequence (DNA): TGTGCCAGCAGTGAAGCTGAAGGGGGTAATGAAAAACTGTTTTTT.

This rearrangement joins TRBV18 to TRBJ2-2; D is uncertain. Germline V gives CDR1 KGHSH, CDR2 LQKENI. Trimming left V 4 bases short and J 0 bases short, with 15 bases between. This CDR3 spans 17 amino acids. CDR3 loop: CASSQFSRNANTGELFF. The CDR3 DNA sequence: TGTGCCAGCTCACAGTTCAGCCGGAACGCGAACACCGGGGAGCTGTTTTTT.

The V call is TRBV5-5, the J call TRBJ2-5; TRBD2 matches at 9 bases. Unmatched junction bases numbered 4, after V lost 2 bases and J lost 5 bases. The CDR3 is made up of 14 amino acids. Germline V gene data show CDR1 as SGHKS and CDR2 as YYEKEE (reference sequence). The CDR3 region is CASSFRTSVETQYF. The DNA of the CDR3 is TGTGCCAGCAGCTTTCGGACTAGCGTGGAGACCCAGTACTTC.

This clonotype has a count of ten or more. V usage is TRBV30 and J usage is TRBJ2-7, with D perhaps assigned TRBD1 or TRBD2 (5 bases each). V lost 1 base to trimming and J lost 3 bases, with 13 bases between them. The germline gives CDR1 GTSNPN, CDR2 SVGIG (reference sequence). The CDR3 loop spans 14 amino acids. CDR3 protein: CAWSGGPPSYEQYF. The CDR3 DNA sequence: TGTGCCTGGAGTGGGGGACCCCCCAGCTACGAGCAGTACTTC.

The gene calls are TRBV9 and TRBJ2-1; TRBD2 matches at 7 bases. Trimming cost V 3 bases and J 4 bases; bases outside gene matches: 7. Germline loops: CDR1 SGDLS, CDR2 YYNGEE. This CDR3 is 15 amino acids long. CDR3 nucleotide sequence: TGTGCCAGCAGCGCAACCCCGGGGGGATACAATGAGCAGTTCTTC. Amino acid sequence: CASSATPGGYNEQFF.

A few counts support this clonotype. V usage is TRBV10-3 and J usage is TRBJ1-2; 7 bases match TRBD1. The germline CDR1 and CDR2 sequences are ENHRY and SYGVKD. This CDR3 is 14 amino acids long. V lost 6 bases to trimming and J lost 7 bases; unmatched junction nucleotides: 11. Here the CDR3 DNA reads TGTGCCATCAGGGAGACAGGGATTAATGGTGGCTACACCTTC. Protein product: CAIRETGINGGYTF.

To note about this clonotype: A much bigger clone sits one base away, suggesting this may be a read error. The CDR3 coding sequence is TGTGCCAGCAGCCCCGAACTAGCGGGGGGGTGGGAGGAGCAGTTCTTC. It codes for CASSPELAGGWEEQFF. The V call is TRBV7-9, the J call TRBJ2-1; 13 nucleotides align to TRBD2. Germline CDR1 and CDR2: SEHNR and FQNEAQ (reference sequence). The CDR3 has 16 residues. V gave up 5 bases and J gave up 10 bases; unmatched junction bases: 11.